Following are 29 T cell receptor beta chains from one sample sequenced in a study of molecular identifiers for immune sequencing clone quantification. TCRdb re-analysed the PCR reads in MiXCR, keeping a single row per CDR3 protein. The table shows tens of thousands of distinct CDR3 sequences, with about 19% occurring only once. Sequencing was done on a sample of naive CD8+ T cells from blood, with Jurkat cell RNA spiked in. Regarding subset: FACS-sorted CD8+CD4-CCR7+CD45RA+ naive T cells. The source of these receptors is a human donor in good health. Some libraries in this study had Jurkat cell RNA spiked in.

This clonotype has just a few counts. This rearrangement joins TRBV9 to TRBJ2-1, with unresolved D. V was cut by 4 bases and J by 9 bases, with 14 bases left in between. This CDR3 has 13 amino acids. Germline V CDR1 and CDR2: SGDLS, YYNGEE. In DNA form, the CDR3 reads TGTGCCAGCAGCCCCCCGGTTAGGACTGAGCAGTTCTTC. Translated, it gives CASSPPVRTEQFF.

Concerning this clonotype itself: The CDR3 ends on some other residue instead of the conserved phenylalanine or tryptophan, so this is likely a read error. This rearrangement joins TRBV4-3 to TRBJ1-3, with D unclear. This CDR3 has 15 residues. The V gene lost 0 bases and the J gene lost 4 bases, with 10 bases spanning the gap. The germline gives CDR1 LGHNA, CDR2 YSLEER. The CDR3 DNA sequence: TGCGCCAGCAGCCAAGATATCGGACCGGGAAACACCATATATTCT. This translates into CASSQDIGPGNTIYS.

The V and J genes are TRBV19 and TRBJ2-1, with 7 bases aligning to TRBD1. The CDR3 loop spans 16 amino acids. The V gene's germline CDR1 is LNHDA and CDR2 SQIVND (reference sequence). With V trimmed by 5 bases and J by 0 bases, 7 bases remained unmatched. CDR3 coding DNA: TGTGCCAGTAGTCCCGGACAGGTCCTCTCCTACAATGAGCAGTTCTTC. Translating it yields CASSPGQVLSYNEQFF.

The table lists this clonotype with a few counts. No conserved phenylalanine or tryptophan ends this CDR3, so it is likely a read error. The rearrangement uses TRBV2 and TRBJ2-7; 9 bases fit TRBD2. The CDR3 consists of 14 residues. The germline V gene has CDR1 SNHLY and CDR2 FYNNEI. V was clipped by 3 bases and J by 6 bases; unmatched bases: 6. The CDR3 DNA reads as TGTGCCAGCAGTGAGGAAGGGACTAGCCTCGAGCAGTACCTC. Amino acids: CASSEEGTSLEQYL.

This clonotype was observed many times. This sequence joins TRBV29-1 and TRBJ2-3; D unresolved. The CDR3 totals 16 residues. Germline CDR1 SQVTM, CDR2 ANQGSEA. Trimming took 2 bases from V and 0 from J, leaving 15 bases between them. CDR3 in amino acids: CSVELSNEPSTDTQYF. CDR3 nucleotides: TGCAGCGTTGAACTTTCTAACGAACCTAGCACAGATACGCAGTATTTT.

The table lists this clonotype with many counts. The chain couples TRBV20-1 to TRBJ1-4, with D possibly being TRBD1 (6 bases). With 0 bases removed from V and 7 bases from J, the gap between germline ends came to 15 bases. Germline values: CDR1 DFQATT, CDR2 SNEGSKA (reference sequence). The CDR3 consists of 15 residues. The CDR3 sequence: CSARDLRGNGEKLFF. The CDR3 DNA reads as TGCAGTGCTAGAGATCTGAGGGGGAACGGTGAAAAACTGTTTTTT.

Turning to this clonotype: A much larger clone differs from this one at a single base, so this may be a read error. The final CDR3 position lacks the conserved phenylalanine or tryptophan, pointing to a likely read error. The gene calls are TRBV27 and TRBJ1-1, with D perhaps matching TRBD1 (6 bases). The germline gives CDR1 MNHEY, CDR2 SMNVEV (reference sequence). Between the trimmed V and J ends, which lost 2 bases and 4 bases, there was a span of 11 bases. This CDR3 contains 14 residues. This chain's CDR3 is CASSLSRGGTEAFS. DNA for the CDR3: TGTGCCAGCAGTTTAAGCAGGGGAGGCACTGAAGCTTTCTCT.

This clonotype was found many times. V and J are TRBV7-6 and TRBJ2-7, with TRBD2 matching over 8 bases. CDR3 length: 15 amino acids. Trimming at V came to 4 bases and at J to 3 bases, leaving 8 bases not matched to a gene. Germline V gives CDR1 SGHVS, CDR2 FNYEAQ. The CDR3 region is CASSYGLASVYEQYF. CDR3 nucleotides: TGTGCCAGCAGCTATGGACTAGCTTCGGTCTACGAGCAGTACTTC.

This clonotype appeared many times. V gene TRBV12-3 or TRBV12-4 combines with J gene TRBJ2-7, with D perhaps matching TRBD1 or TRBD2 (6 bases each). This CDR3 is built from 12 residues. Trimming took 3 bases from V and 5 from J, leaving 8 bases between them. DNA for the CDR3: TGTGCCAGCAGTTTTGGGGGGCACGAGCAGTACTTC. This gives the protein CASSFGGHEQYF.

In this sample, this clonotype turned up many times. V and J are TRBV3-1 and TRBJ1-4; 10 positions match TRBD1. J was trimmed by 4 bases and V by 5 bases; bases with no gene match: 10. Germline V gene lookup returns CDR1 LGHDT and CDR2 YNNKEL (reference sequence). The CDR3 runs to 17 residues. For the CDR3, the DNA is TGTGCCAGCAGCTATACGACAGGGGGCGCTATTAATGAAAAACTGTTTTTT. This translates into CASSYTTGGAINEKLFF.

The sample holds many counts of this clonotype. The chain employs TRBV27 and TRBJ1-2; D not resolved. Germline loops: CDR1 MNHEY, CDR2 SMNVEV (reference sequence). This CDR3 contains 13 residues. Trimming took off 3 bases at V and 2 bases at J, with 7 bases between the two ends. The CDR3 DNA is TGTGCCAGCAGTTTTTCCGAGAACTATGGCTACACCTTC. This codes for CASSFSENYGYTF.

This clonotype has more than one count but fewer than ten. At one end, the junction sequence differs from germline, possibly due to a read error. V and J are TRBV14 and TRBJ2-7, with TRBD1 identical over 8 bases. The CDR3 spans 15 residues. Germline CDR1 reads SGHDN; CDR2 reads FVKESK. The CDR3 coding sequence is TGTGCCTGCAGCCAGTATCAGGGGGCGGCCTACGAGCAGTACTTC. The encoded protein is CACSQYQGAAYEQYF.

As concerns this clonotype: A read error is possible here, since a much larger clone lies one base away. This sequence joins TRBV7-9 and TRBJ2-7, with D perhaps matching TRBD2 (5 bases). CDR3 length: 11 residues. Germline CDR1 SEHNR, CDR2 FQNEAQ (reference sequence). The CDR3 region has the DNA TGTGCCAGCAGTCCGGGGAACGAGCAGTGCTTC. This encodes CASSPGNEQCF.

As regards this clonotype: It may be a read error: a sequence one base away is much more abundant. DNA for the CDR3: TGTGCCAGCGGTCTCCCGGGGTTCAGGGTTCCTAGCACAGATACGCAGTATTTT. Protein sequence: CASGLPGFRVPSTDTQYF. The gene calls are TRBV6-2 or TRBV6-3 and TRBJ2-3; D may be TRBD1 or TRBD2 (5 bases each). V lost 8 bases and J lost 0, with 24 bases in between. The CDR3 consists of 18 residues. Germline-derived CDR1 and CDR2 are MNHEY and SVGEGT.

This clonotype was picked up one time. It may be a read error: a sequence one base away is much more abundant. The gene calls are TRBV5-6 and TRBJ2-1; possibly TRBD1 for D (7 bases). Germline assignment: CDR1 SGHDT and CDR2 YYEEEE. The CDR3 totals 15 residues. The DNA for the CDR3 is TGTGCCAGCAGCTTGGCCAGGGGGGCCTACAATGAGCTGTTCTTC. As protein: CASSLARGAYNELFF.

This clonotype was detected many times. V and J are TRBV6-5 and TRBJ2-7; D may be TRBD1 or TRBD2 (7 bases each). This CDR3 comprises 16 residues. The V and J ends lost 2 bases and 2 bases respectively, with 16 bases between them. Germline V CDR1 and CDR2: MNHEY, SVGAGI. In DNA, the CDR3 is TGTGCCAGCAGTTACCGCGGGGAGGGGGCGGCCTACGAGCAGTACTTC. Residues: CASSYRGEGAAYEQYF.

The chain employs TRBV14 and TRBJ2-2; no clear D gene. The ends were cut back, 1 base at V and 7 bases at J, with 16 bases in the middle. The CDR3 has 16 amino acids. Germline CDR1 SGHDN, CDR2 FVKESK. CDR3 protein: CASSQVELLGVGELFF. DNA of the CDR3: TGTGCCAGCAGCCAAGTTGAACTACTTGGTGTCGGGGAGCTGTTTTTT.

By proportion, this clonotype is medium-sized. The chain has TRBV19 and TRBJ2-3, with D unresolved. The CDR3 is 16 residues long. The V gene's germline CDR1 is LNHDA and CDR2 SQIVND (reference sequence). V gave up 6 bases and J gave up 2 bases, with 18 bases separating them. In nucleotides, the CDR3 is TGTGCCAGTAGGAAAAGCCCGGCCCAGTCCACAGATACGCAGTATTTT. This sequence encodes CASRKSPAQSTDTQYF. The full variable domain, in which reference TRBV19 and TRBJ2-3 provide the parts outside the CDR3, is DGGITQSPKYLFRKEGQNVTLSCEQNLNHDAMYWYRQDPGQGLRLIYYSQIVNDFQKGDIAEGYSVSREKKESFPLTVTSAQKNPTAFYLCASRKSPAQSTDTQYFGPGTRLTVL.

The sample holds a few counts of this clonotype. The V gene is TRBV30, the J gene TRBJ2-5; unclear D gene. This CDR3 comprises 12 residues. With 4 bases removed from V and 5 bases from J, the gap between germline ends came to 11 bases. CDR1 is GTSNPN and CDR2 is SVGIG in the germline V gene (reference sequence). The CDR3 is CAWNTVMETQYF. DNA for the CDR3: TGTGCCTGGAATACGGTTATGGAGACCCAGTACTTC.

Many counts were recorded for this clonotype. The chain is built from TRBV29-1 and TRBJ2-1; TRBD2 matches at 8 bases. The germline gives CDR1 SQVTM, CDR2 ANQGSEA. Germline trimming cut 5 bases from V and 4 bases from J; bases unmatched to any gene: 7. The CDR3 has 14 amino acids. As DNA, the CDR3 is TGCAGCGTTAGGGCGGGAGGCGGGTACAATGAGCAGTTCTTC. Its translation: CSVRAGGGYNEQFF.

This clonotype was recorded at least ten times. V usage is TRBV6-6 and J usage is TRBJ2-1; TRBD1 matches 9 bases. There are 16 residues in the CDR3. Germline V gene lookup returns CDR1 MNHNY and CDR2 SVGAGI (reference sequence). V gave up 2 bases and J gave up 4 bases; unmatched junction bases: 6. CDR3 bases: TGTGCCAGCAGTTACACCGGGACAGGGAGGTACAATGAGCAGTTCTTC. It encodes CASSYTGTGRYNEQFF.

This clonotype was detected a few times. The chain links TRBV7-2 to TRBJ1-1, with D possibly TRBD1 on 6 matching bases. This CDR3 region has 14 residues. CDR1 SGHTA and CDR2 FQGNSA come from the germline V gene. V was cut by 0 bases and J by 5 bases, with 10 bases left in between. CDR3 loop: CASSLALRGTEAFF. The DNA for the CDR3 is TGTGCCAGCAGCTTAGCGCTCAGGGGAACTGAAGCTTTCTTT.

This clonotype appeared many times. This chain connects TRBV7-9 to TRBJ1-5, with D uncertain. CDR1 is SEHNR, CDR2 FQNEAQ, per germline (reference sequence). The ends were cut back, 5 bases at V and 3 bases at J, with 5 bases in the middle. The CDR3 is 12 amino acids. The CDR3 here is CASSVINQPQHF. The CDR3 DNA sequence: TGTGCCAGCAGCGTCATCAATCAGCCCCAGCATTTT.

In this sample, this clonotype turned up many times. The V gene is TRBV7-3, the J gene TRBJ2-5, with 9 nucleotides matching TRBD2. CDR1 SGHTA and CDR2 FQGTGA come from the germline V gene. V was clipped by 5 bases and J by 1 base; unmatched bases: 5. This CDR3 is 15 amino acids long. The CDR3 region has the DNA TGTGCCAGCAGCGCGGGGGGGGGAACCCAAGAGACCCAGTACTTC. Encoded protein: CASSAGGGTQETQYF. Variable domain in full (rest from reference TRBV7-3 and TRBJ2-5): GAGVSQTPSNKVTEKGKYVELRCDPISGHTALYWYRQSLGQGPEFLIYFQGTGAADDSGLPNDRFFAVRPEGSVSTLKIQRTERGDSAVYLCASSAGGGTQETQYFGPGTRLLVL.

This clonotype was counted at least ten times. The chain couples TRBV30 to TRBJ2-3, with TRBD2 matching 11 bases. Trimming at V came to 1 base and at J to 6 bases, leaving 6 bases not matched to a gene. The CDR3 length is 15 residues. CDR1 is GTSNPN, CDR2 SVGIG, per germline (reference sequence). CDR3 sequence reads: CAWSGLAGSADTQYF. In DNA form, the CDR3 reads TGTGCCTGGAGTGGACTAGCGGGGTCTGCGGATACGCAGTATTTT.

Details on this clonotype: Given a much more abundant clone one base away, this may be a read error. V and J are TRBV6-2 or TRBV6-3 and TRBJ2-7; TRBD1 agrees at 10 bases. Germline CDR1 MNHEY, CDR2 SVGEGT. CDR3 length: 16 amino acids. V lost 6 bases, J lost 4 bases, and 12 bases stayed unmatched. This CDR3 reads CASRSSPGQGTYEQYF. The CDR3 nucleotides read TGTGCCAGCAGGTCATCCCCGGGACAGGGGACGTACGAGCAGTACTTC.

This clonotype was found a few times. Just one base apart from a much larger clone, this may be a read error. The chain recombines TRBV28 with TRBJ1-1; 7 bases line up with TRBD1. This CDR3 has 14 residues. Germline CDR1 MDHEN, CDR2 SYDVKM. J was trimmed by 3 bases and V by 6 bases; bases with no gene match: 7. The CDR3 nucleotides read TGTGCCAGCAGGCCCACAGGGGTGTACACTGAAGCTTTCTTT. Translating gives CASRPTGVYTEAFF.

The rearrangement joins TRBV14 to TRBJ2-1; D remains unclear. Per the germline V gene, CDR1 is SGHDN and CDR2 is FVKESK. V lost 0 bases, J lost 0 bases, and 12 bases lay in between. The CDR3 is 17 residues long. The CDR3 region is CASSQDLGGRSYNEQFF. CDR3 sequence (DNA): TGTGCCAGCAGCCAAGATTTGGGCGGACGCTCCTACAATGAGCAGTTCTTC.

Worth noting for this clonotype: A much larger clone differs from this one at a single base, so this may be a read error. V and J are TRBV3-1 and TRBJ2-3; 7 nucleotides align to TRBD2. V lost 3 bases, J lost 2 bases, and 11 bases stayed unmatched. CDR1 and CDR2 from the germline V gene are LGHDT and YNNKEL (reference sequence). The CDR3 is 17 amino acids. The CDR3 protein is CASSHHNGGGPTDTQYF. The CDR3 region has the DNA TGTGCCAGCAGCCATCACAATGGGGGGGGTCCCACAGATACGCAGTATTTT.